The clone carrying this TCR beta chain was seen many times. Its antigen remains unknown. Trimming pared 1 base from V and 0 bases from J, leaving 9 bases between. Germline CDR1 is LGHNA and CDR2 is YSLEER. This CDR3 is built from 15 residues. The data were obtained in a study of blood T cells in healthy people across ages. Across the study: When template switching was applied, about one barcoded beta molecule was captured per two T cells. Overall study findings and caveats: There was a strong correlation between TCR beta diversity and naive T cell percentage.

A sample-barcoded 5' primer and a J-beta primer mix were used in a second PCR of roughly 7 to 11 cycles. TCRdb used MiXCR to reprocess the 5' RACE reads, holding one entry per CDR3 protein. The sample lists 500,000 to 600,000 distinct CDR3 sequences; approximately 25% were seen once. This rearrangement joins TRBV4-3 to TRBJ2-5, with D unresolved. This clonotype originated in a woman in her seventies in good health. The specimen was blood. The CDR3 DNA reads TGCGCCAGCAGCCAAGCACAGACGAACCAAGAGACCCAGTACTTC. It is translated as CASSQAQTNQETQYF.